These 23 T cell receptor beta chains share one sample of origin, sequenced in a study of CXCR3-negative and CXCR3-positive naive CD8 T cells. Carrying UMI labels, the TRB cDNA libraries were prepared through 5' RACE. No DNA is given; TCRdb re-called the 5' RACE reads and lists each CDR3 protein once. The clone table shows approximately 83,000 distinct CDR3 sequences, with the ten largest holding over 1.5%. Sequencing was carried out using naive CXCR3- CD8+ T cells from blood. Subset here: CD45RO-CCR7+CD27+CD95- naive CD8+ T cells lacking CXCR3 (TNR3-). Receptors originate from a human donor in good health. Some clones in this sample may be carry-over from other donors' samples.

The chain combines TRBV27 with TRBJ2-5. Per the germline V gene, CDR1 is MNHEY and CDR2 is SMNVEV (reference sequence). CDR3 length: 14 amino acids. The CDR3 here is CASSLLGAQETQYF.

This chain joins TRBV11-2 and TRBJ1-1. CDR3 length: 14 residues. Germline assignment: CDR1 SGHAT and CDR2 FQNNGV. The CDR3 protein is CASSSPEGTAEAFF.

The rearrangement uses TRBV2 and TRBJ2-5; without DNA, the TCRdb call of TRBD1 cannot be checked. The CDR3 is made up of 12 amino acids. Germline V lookup: CDR1 SNHLY, CDR2 FYNNEI. CDR3 region: CASTVTEETQYF.

The chain is built from TRBV5-4 and TRBJ2-7; TCRdb's assignment of TRBD1 cannot be checked, as there is no DNA. The CDR3 is made up of 13 amino acids. Germline CDR1 and CDR2: SGHNT and YYREEE (reference sequence). CDR3 loop: CASSAYTGDEQYF.

The chain employs TRBV29-1 and TRBJ2-7; as DNA is missing, the TRBD2 call by TCRdb cannot be tested. This CDR3 spans 16 amino acids. Germline V lookup: CDR1 SQVTM, CDR2 ANQGSEA. The CDR3 protein is CSVMGLAGGPLGEQYF.

This chain joins TRBV20-1 and TRBJ1-3; TCRdb's D call of TRBD1 is untestable without DNA. Germline-derived CDR1 and CDR2 are DFQATT and SNEGSKA (reference sequence). This CDR3 is 15 amino acids long. The chain's CDR3 is CSARDFGADGNTIYF.

V gene TRBV5-1 combines with J gene TRBJ2-1. This CDR3 comprises 13 residues. The V gene's germline CDR1 is SGHRS and CDR2 YFSETQ. The chain's CDR3 is CASSRDTYNEQFF.

The chain recombines TRBV27 with TRBJ2-7; checking the TCRdb D call of TRBD2 is not possible without DNA. In germline, CDR1 is MNHEY, CDR2 SMNVEV (reference sequence). This CDR3 has 15 amino acids. The CDR3 sequence: CASSISTSGSVEQYF.

The V and J genes are TRBV19 and TRBJ2-1; with no DNA, the TCRdb D assignment of TRBD1 cannot be verified. CDR1 is LNHDA and CDR2 is SQIVND in the germline V gene (reference sequence). This CDR3 contains 14 residues. Here the CDR3 reads CASSMGVGPSEQFF.

The gene calls are TRBV11-3 and TRBJ1-1. The CDR3 is 16 residues long. Germline V lookup: CDR1 SGHNT, CDR2 YENEEA. This CDR3 is CASSQLEETTTTEAFF.

This chain uses TRBV6-5 with TRBJ2-4; TCRdb's D call, TRBD1, is unchecked because there is no DNA. There are 15 residues in the CDR3. The germline V gene has CDR1 MNHEY and CDR2 SVGAGI. The CDR3 spells CASSEGALAKNIQYF.

V is TRBV12-3 or TRBV12-4 and J is TRBJ1-2. This CDR3 is built from 16 residues. The CDR3 protein is CASSLSRGDLRSGYTF.

This clonotype is deemed medium-sized by its frequency. The chain is built from TRBV20-1 and TRBJ1-1. This CDR3 comprises 12 residues. Germline CDR1 reads DFQATT; CDR2 reads SNEGSKA (reference sequence). CDR3 amino acids: CSAPSGVTEAFF.

This chain joins TRBV7-9 and TRBJ2-2. The CDR3 sequence is 17 residues long. Germline CDR1 and CDR2: SEHNR and FQNEAQ (reference sequence). The CDR3: CASSLASSGSNTGELFF.

This sequence joins TRBV11-2 and TRBJ2-5. Germline CDR1 and CDR2: SGHAT and FQNNGV. The CDR3 covers 16 residues. CDR3 in amino acids: CASSLTSGIALETQYF.

The chain couples TRBV10-3 to TRBJ2-1; TCRdb's D gene call, TRBD2, goes unchecked for lack of DNA. The CDR3 has 15 residues. Germline V gene data show CDR1 as ENHRY and CDR2 as SYGVKD. This CDR3 is CAISDSVAGDNEQFF.

The chain couples TRBV7-2 to TRBJ2-2; the D gene TCRdb calls, TRBD2, cannot be checked with no DNA. The length of the CDR3 is 13 residues. From germline, CDR1 is SGHTA and CDR2 FQGNSA. The CDR3 is CASSLNSDGELFF.

The rearrangement joins TRBV2 to TRBJ2-3; TCRdb designates TRBD2, a call that cannot be tested without DNA. Germline lookup yields CDR1 SNHLY and CDR2 FYNNEI. The CDR3 spans 16 residues. Here the CDR3 reads CASGTSGDSSTDTQYF.

The rearrangement uses TRBV12-5 and TRBJ1-1. Germline V CDR1 and CDR2: LGHNT, FRNRAP. The CDR3 has 15 residues. The CDR3: CASGLYEGLNTEAFF. Combining the CDR3 with reference TRBV12-5 and TRBJ1-1 gives the whole variable domain DARVTQTPRHKVTEMGQEVTMRCQPILGHNTVFWYRQTMMQGLELLAYFRNRAPLDDSGMPKDRFSAEMPDATLATLKIQPSEPRDSAVYFCASGLYEGLNTEAFFGQGTRLTVV.

The CDR3 loop is CSARESITYEQYF. The chain links TRBV20-1 to TRBJ2-7. CDR3 size: 13 residues. In germline, CDR1 is DFQATT, CDR2 SNEGSKA (reference sequence).

The rearrangement uses TRBV29-1 and TRBJ2-7; the D gene TCRdb calls, TRBD1, cannot be checked with no DNA. The CDR3 covers 12 residues. Germline values: CDR1 SQVTM, CDR2 ANQGSEA. The CDR3 sequence is CSVEGTGPEQYF.

The V gene is TRBV5-1, the J gene TRBJ2-1; TCRdb's D call, TRBD1, is unchecked because there is no DNA. This CDR3 is 12 amino acids long. Germline values: CDR1 SGHRS, CDR2 YFSETQ. CDR3 in amino acids: CASSLGGPEQFF. The complete variable domain, with remaining parts taken from reference TRBV5-1 and TRBJ2-1, reads KAGVTQTPRYLIKTRGQQVTLSCSPISGHRSVSWYQQTPGQGLQFLFEYFSETQRNKGNFPGRFSGRQFSNSRSEMNVSTLELGDSALYLCASSLGGPEQFFGPGTRLTVL.

This chain connects TRBV12-3 or TRBV12-4 to TRBJ1-2; TCRdb's D gene call, TRBD1, goes unchecked for lack of DNA. The length of the CDR3 is 16 residues. The CDR3 reads CASSLIEQDIHYGYTF.